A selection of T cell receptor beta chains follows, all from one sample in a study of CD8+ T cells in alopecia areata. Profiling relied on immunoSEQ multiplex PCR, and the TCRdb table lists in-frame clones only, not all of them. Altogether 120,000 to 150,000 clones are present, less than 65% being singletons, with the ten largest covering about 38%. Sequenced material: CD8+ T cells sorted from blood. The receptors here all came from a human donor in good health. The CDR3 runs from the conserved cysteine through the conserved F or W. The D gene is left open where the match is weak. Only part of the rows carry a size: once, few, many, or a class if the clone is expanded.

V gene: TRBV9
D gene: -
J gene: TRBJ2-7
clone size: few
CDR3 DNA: TGTGCCAGCAGCCCACCGAGCTCCTACGAGCAGTACTTC
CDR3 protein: CASSPPSSYEQYF

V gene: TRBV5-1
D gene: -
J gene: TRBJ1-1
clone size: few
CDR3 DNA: TGCGCCAGCAGCTTGGCGGGGATGAACACTGAAGCTTTCTTT
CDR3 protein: CASSLAGMNTEAFF

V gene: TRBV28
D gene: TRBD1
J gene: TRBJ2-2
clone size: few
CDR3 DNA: TGTGCCAGCAGTTTAGACAGGGCCCCGAACACCGGGGAGCTGTTTTTT
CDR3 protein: CASSLDRAPNTGELFF

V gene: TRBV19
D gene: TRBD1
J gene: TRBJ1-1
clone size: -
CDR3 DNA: TGTGCCAGTAGTACCAACAGGGGTACTGAAGCTTTCTTT
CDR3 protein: CASSTNRGTEAFF

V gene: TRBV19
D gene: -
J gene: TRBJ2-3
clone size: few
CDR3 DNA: TGTGCCAGTAGTATTCTCGGTGATACGCAGTATTTT
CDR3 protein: CASSILGDTQYF

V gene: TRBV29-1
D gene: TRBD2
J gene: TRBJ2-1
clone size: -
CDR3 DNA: TGCAGCGTTGATGGGTTTAGCGGGAATGCGCGCTCCTACAATGAGCAGTTCTTC
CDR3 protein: CSVDGFSGNARSYNEQFF

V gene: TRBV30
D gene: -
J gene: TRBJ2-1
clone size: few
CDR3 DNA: TGTGCCTGGAGTGCAACACCTACAGGGTCCCATTTCTTC
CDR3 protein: CAWSATPTGSHFF

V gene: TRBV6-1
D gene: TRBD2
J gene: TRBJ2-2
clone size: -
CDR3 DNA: TGTGCCAGCGGACTAGCGGGAGTGGCCGGGGAGCTGTTTTTT
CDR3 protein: CASGLAGVAGELFF

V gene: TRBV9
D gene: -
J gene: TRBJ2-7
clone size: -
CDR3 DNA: TGTGCCAGCAGCGGAGCGGCCGGGGCCTTGATCGACGAGCAGTACTTC
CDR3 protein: CASSGAAGALIDEQYF

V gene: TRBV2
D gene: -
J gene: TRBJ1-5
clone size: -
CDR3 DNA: TGTGCCAGCAGCGACAAGAATAGCAATCAGCCCCAGCATTTT
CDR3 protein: CASSDKNSNQPQHF

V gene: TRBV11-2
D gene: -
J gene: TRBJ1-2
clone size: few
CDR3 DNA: TGTGCCAGCAGCCCCAATGCTATCCCCAGGGTTGGGGCTAACTATGGCTACACCTTC
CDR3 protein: CASSPNAIPRVGANYGYTF

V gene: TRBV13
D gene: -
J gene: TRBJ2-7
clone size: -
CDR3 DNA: TGTGCCAGCAACCCCTTGGACAGAAATCACTACGAGCAGTACTTC
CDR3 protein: CASNPLDRNHYEQYF

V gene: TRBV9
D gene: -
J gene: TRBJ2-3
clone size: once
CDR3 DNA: TGTGCCAGCAGCGTAGACGGGAGAGGTCAAGATACGCAGTATTTT
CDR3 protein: CASSVDGRGQDTQYF

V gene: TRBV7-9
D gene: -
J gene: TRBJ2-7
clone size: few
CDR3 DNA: TGTGCCAGCAGCTTATGGGCAGGAACTCCCATCTACGAGCAGTACTTC
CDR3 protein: CASSLWAGTPIYEQYF

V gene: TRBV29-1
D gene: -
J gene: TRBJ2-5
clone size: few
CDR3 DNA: TGCAGCGTTCTCGTTGAGACCCAGTACTTC
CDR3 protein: CSVLVETQYF

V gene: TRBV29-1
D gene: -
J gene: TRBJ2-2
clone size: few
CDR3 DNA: TGCAGCGTTGAAGCACGATCCGGGCACGCGAACACCGGGGAGCTGTTTTTT
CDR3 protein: CSVEARSGHANTGELFF

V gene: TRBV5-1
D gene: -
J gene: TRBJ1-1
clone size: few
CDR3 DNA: TGCGCCAGCAGCTTGGACAGGAGCGGAGTCACTGAAGCTTTCTTT
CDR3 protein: CASSLDRSGVTEAFF

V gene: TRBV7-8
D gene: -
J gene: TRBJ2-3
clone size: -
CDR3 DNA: TGTGCCAGCAGCTTAAAGGTCATGGCCGCAGATACGCAGTATTTT
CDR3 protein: CASSLKVMAADTQYF

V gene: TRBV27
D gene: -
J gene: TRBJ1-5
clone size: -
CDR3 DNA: TGTGCCAGCAGTGAGGGGTATAGCAATCAGCCCCAGCATTTT
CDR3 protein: CASSEGYSNQPQHF

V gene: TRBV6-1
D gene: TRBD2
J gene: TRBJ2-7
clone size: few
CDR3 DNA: TGTGCCAGCATGATAGCGGGAGGCGCCCGGGAGCAGTACTTC
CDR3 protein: CASMIAGGAREQYF

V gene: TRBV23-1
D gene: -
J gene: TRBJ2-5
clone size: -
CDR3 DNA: TGCGCCAGCAGTCAATCTGCCGGGGCGCATCAAGTCAGAGTGGAGACCCAGTACTTC
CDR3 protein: CASSQSAGAHQVRVETQYF

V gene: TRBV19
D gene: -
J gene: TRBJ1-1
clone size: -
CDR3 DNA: TGTGCCACCTGGGGCACTGAAGCTTTCTTT
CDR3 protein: CATWGTEAFF

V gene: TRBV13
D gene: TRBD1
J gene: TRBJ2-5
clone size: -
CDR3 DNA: TGTGCCAGCGGAGGAGGACAGGGAACAATCCTAGGGGAGACCCAGTACTTC
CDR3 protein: CASGGGQGTILGETQYF

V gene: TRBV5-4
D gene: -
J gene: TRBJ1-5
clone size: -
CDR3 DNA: TGTGCCAGCAGTCCCGGGCCTGCCCCTAATCAGCCCCAGCATTTT
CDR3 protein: CASSPGPAPNQPQHF

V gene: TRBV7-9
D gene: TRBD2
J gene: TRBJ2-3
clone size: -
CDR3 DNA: TGTGCCAGCAGCCCTCTAGCGGGAGGGCCCACAGATACGCAGTATTTT
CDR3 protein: CASSPLAGGPTDTQYF

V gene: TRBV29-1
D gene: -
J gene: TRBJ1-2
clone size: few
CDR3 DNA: TGCAGCGTTGAAACTAACTATGGCTACACCTTC
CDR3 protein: CSVETNYGYTF

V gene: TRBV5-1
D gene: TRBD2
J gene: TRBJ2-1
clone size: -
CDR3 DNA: TGCGCCAGCAGCTTGGCACCTTTGGACGGGAGGTCTAACAATGAGCAGTTCTTC
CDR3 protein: CASSLAPLDGRSNNEQFF

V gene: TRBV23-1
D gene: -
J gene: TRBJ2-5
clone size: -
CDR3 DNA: TGCGCCAGCCCCTCTCGCGGAGAGACCCAGTACTTC
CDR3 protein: CASPSRGETQYF

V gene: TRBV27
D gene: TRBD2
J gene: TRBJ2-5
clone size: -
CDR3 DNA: TGTGCCAGCAGTTCAGGGACTAGCGCACAAGAGACCCAGTACTTC
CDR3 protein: CASSSGTSAQETQYF

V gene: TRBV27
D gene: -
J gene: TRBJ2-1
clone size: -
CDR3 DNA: TGTGCCAGCTTCCTCCCCCCCGATGAGCAGTTCTTC
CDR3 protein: CASFLPPDEQFF

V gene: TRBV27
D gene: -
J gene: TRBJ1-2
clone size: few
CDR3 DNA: TGTGCCAGCAGTCCCACCGGGGCCCCGGCGGAGGGCTACACCTTC
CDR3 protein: CASSPTGAPAEGYTF

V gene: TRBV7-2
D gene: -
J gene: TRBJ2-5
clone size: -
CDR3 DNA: TGTGCCAGCAGCTTAGGGACTGCCGAAGAGACCCAGTACTTC
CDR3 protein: CASSLGTAEETQYF

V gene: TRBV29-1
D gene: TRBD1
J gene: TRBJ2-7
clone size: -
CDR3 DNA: TGCAGCGTGGAGGACAGGGAGTACGAGCAGTACTTC
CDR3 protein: CSVEDREYEQYF

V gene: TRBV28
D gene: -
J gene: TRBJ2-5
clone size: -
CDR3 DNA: TGTGCCAGCAGTTTGCTCGAAGAGACCCAGTACTTC
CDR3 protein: CASSLLEETQYF

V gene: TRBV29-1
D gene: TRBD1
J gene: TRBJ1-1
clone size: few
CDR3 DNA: TGCAGCGTTGAAGCCAGAGGACAGGGGATAAACACTGAAGCTTTCTTT
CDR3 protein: CSVEARGQGINTEAFF

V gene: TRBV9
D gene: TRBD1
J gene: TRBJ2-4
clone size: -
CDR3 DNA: TGTGCCAGCAGCGGAGACACAGGGGACATTCAGTACTTC
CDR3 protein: CASSGDTGDIQYF

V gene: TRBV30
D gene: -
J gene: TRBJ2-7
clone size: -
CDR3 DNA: TGTGCCTGGAGTAGGGCCCAGGGGTACGAGCAGTACTTC
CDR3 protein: CAWSRAQGYEQYF

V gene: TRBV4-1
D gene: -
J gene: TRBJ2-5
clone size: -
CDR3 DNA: TGCGCCAGCTCGACGGAGGGAGTGCTGAACCAAGAGACCCAGTACTTC
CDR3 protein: CASSTEGVLNQETQYF

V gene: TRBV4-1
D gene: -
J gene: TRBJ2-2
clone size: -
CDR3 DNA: TGCGCCAGCAGCCAAGATCGAGTTGAGACCGGGGAGCTGTTTTTT
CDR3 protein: CASSQDRVETGELFF

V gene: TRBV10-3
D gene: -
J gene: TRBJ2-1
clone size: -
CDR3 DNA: TGTGCCATCAACCCGACGGCTTACAATGAGCAGTTCTTC
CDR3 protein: CAINPTAYNEQFF

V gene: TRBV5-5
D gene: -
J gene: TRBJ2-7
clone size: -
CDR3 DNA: TGTGCCAGCAGCTTCAAGGGAGGGGGCTTCTACGAGCAGTACTTC
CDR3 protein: CASSFKGGGFYEQYF

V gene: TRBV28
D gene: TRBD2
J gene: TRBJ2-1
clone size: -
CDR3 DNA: TGTGCCAGTAGACGGACTAGCGGGAAGTACAATGAGCAGTTCTTC
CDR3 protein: CASRRTSGKYNEQFF

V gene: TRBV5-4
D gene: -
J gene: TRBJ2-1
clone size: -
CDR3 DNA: TGTGCCGGTCATCTAAGGGATGAGCAGTTCTTC
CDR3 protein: CAGHLRDEQFF

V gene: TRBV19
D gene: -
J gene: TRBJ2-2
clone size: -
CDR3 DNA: TGTGCCAGTAGTATACCCGGGGAGCTGTTTTTT
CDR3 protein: CASSIPGELFF

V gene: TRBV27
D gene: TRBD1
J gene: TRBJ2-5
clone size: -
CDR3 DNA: TGTGCCAGCAGTGACAGGGCCGTCAGGGAGACCCAGTACTTC
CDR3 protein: CASSDRAVRETQYF

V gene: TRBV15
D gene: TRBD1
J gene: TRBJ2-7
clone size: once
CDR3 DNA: TGTGCCACCGTGGGACAGGGGGCCCAAGAGCAGTACTTC
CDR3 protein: CATVGQGAQEQYF

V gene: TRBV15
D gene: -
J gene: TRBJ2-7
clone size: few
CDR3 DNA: TGTGCCACCAGCAGAGAGAATGCGGACTCCTACGAGCAGTACTTC
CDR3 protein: CATSRENADSYEQYF

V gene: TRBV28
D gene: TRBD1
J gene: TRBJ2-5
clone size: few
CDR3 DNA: TGTGCCAGCAGTTTGACCGAAGGGGACAGGGGGGGAGAGACCCAGTACTTC
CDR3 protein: CASSLTEGDRGGETQYF

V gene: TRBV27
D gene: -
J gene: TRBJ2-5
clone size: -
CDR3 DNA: TGTGCCAGCAGCACACTGGGGGAGACCCAGTACTTC
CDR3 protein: CASSTLGETQYF